This TCR beta chain was captured by sequencing in a study of blood T cell repertoires in COVID-19. This CDR3 contains 13 residues. Between the trimmed V and J ends, which lost 2 bases and 7 bases, there was a span of 9 bases. Germline V gene data show CDR1 as LGHDT and CDR2 as YNNKEL (reference sequence). Produced via immunoSEQ multiplex PCR; TCRdb's table is partial and in-frame only. The data show just over 90,000 clones, just under 80% seen once. The chain carries TRBV3-1 (or the pseudogene TRBV3-2) and TRBJ1-5, with D possibly TRBD1 on 6 matching bases. This TCR was sampled from a human donor in a cohort sampled during active COVID-19. The sample taken for sequencing was peripheral blood. This CDR3 is CASSQSGQQPQHF. DNA for the CDR3: TGTGCCAGCAGCCAATCCGGACAGCAGCCCCAGCATTTT.